This TCR beta chain was sequenced during a study of blood T cell repertoires in COVID-19. Cohort placement rested on clinical history that participants reported themselves. Donors in Cohort 3 who had recovered were those with two negative PCRs, healthcare professional clearance, or resolution of their symptoms. CDR3 length: 16 residues. Germline V lookup: CDR1 LGHNA, CDR2 YSLEER. Trimming took 0 bases from V and 3 from J, leaving 9 bases between them. Here immunoSEQ multiplex PCR was the method, and the copy in TCRdb shows in-frame clones only, minus some. The sample holds some 200,000 clones, approximately 80% seen once.

The clonotype originates from a man between 35 and 55 years old who had recovered from COVID-19. The chain is built from TRBV4-3 and TRBJ2-6, with D perhaps matching TRBD1 (5 bases). The sample comprised PBMCs or T cells enriched from blood (not recorded which). The CDR3 reads CASSQDPQGGANVLTF. For the CDR3, the DNA is TGCGCCAGCAGCCAAGATCCGCAGGGTGGGGCCAACGTCCTGACTTTC.